Listed below are T cell receptor beta chains from one sample, sequenced in a study of identical twins' blood T cells. TCRdb recomputed calls from the 5' RACE reads with MiXCR, one row per CDR3 protein. The sample yields a few hundred thousand distinct CDR3 sequences, roughly 31% seen once. Material for sequencing was PBMCs. The receptors originated from a woman aged 18 to 50 in good health. CDR3s include the opening cysteine and the closing phenylalanine or tryptophan. Fields, in order: V gene, clone size, J gene, D gene, CDR3 protein, CDR3 DNA. The D gene is left open where the match is weak. Some rows have no size entry. The others give once, few or many, or a class for an expanded clone.

v_gene: TRBV7-9
abundance: .
j_gene: TRBJ2-7
d_gene: TRBD2
CDR3aa: CASSSETSGSYEQYF
CDR3nt: TGTGCCAGCAGCTCGGAGACTAGCGGGTCCTACGAGCAGTACTTC

v_gene: TRBV18
abundance: few
j_gene: TRBJ1-1
d_gene: .
CDR3aa: CASTTTRLNTEAFF
CDR3nt: TGTGCCAGCACCACCACCAGGTTGAACACTGAAGCTTTCTTT

v_gene: TRBV19
abundance: few
j_gene: TRBJ2-1
d_gene: .
CDR3aa: CASSRGTANNEQFF
CDR3nt: TGTGCCAGTAGTCGCGGGACAGCAAACAATGAGCAGTTCTTC

v_gene: TRBV29-1
abundance: .
j_gene: TRBJ1-1
d_gene: .
CDR3aa: CSATQSMNTEAFF
CDR3nt: TGCAGCGCCACCCAGAGCATGAACACTGAAGCTTTCTTT

v_gene: TRBV6-1
abundance: .
j_gene: TRBJ1-1
d_gene: TRBD1
CDR3aa: CASSAGGDTEAFF
CDR3nt: TGTGCCAGCAGCGCAGGGGGGGACACTGAAGCTTTCTTT

v_gene: TRBV29-1
abundance: .
j_gene: TRBJ2-7
d_gene: TRBD1
CDR3aa: CSTTGTAYEQYF
CDR3nt: TGCAGTACCACGGGGACAGCCTACGAGCAGTACTTC

v_gene: TRBV29-1
abundance: .
j_gene: TRBJ2-1
d_gene: .
CDR3aa: CSVEEGSGPSYNEQFF
CDR3nt: TGCAGCGTTGAAGAAGGTTCTGGGCCTTCCTACAATGAGCAGTTCTTC

v_gene: TRBV29-1
abundance: .
j_gene: TRBJ2-3
d_gene: TRBD1
CDR3aa: CSVEGTGGLTDTQYF
CDR3nt: TGCAGCGTTGAAGGGACAGGGGGCCTCACAGATACGCAGTATTTT

v_gene: TRBV10-3
abundance: few
j_gene: TRBJ2-2
d_gene: .
CDR3aa: CAISKDTFGGELFF
CDR3nt: TGTGCCATCAGTAAAGACACCTTCGGCGGGGAGCTGTTTTTT

v_gene: TRBV6-5
abundance: once
j_gene: TRBJ1-1
d_gene: .
CDR3aa: CASKRAAMNTEAFF
CDR3nt: TGTGCCAGCAAACGGGCAGCTATGAACACTGAAGCTTTCTTT

v_gene: TRBV5-6
abundance: .
j_gene: TRBJ2-1
d_gene: .
CDR3aa: CASTPTKGSHYNEQFF
CDR3nt: TGTGCCAGCACCCCAACTAAGGGGTCGCACTACAATGAGCAGTTCTTC

v_gene: TRBV20-1
abundance: few
j_gene: TRBJ2-7
d_gene: .
CDR3aa: CSAREGLAFYEQYF
CDR3nt: TGCAGTGCTAGAGAAGGGCTAGCTTTCTACGAGCAGTACTTC

v_gene: TRBV4-2
abundance: .
j_gene: TRBJ2-1
d_gene: TRBD2
CDR3aa: CASSQRGGGENEQFF
CDR3nt: TGTGCCAGCAGCCAACGCGGCGGGGGGGAGAATGAGCAGTTCTTC

v_gene: TRBV5-1
abundance: few
j_gene: TRBJ1-1
d_gene: TRBD1
CDR3aa: CASSKIPGQPSEAFF
CDR3nt: TGCGCCAGCAGCAAAATCCCGGGACAGCCCTCCGAAGCTTTCTTT

v_gene: TRBV12-3/TRBV12-4
abundance: few
j_gene: TRBJ2-7
d_gene: TRBD2
CDR3aa: CASSFRTSGGLYEQYF
CDR3nt: TGTGCCAGCAGTTTCCGGACTAGCGGGGGTCTCTACGAGCAGTACTTC

v_gene: TRBV7-8
abundance: many
j_gene: TRBJ1-1
d_gene: .
CDR3aa: CASSFNLNTEAFF
CDR3nt: TGTGCCAGCAGCTTCAATCTGAACACTGAAGCTTTCTTT

v_gene: TRBV12-3/TRBV12-4
abundance: .
j_gene: TRBJ2-3
d_gene: .
CDR3aa: CASTSRTDAQYF
CDR3nt: TGTGCCAGCACATCCCGCACAGATGCGCAGTATTTT

v_gene: TRBV12-3/TRBV12-4
abundance: few
j_gene: TRBJ1-2
d_gene: .
CDR3aa: CASSFPSYAGYTF
CDR3nt: TGTGCCAGCAGTTTTCCCAGCTACGCGGGCTACACCTTC

v_gene: TRBV10-3
abundance: .
j_gene: TRBJ1-6
d_gene: .
CDR3aa: CAYRDANSPLHF
CDR3nt: TGTGCCTACCGGGATGCAAATTCACCCCTCCACTTT

v_gene: TRBV6-5
abundance: few
j_gene: TRBJ1-2
d_gene: .
CDR3aa: CASRRRASNYGYTF
CDR3nt: TGTGCCAGCAGGCGGCGGGCGTCTAACTATGGCTACACCTTC

v_gene: TRBV6-5
abundance: few
j_gene: TRBJ1-1
d_gene: .
CDR3aa: CATRTQNTEAFF
CDR3nt: TGTGCCACCCGGACCCAGAACACTGAAGCTTTCTTT

v_gene: TRBV5-1
abundance: .
j_gene: TRBJ2-1
d_gene: TRBD2
CDR3aa: CASSLGGGGLVNEQFF
CDR3nt: TGCGCCAGCAGCTTGGGGGGCGGGGGGCTCGTCAATGAGCAGTTCTTC

v_gene: TRBV20-1
abundance: once
j_gene: TRBJ2-3
d_gene: TRBD1
CDR3aa: CSARDPNRDRGKDTQYF
CDR3nt: TGCAGTGCTAGAGATCCTAATCGGGACAGGGGGAAAGATACGCAGTATTTT

v_gene: TRBV7-2
abundance: few
j_gene: TRBJ1-1
d_gene: .
CDR3aa: CASSWGLVNTEAFF
CDR3nt: TGTGCCAGCAGCTGGGGCCTGGTGAACACTGAAGCTTTCTTT

v_gene: TRBV20-1
abundance: .
j_gene: TRBJ1-2
d_gene: TRBD1
CDR3aa: CSARQGAGGYTF
CDR3nt: TGCAGTGCAAGACAGGGGGCGGGTGGCTACACCTTC

v_gene: TRBV20-1
abundance: few
j_gene: TRBJ2-3
d_gene: .
CDR3aa: CSASGTSDADTQYF
CDR3nt: TGCAGTGCTTCCGGGACCTCCGACGCAGATACGCAGTATTTT

v_gene: TRBV20-1
abundance: few
j_gene: TRBJ2-3
d_gene: .
CDR3aa: CSASSSSTDTQYF
CDR3nt: TGCAGTGCTAGCTCCTCAAGTACAGATACGCAGTATTTT

v_gene: TRBV24-1
abundance: few
j_gene: TRBJ2-2
d_gene: .
CDR3aa: CATSDFGGKGTGELFF
CDR3nt: TGTGCCACCAGTGATTTTGGGGGAAAAGGCACCGGGGAGCTGTTTTTT

v_gene: TRBV5-1
abundance: .
j_gene: TRBJ2-3
d_gene: .
CDR3aa: CASSRLGGGSTDTQYF
CDR3nt: TGCGCCAGCAGCCGTTTAGGGGGAGGATCCACAGATACGCAGTATTTT

v_gene: TRBV27
abundance: few
j_gene: TRBJ2-2
d_gene: .
CDR3aa: CASSFVGNSISGELFF
CDR3nt: TGTGCCAGCAGTTTCGTGGGGAACTCGATCTCCGGGGAGCTGTTTTTT

v_gene: TRBV20-1
abundance: few
j_gene: TRBJ1-2
d_gene: .
CDR3aa: CSARGTVTNYGYTF
CDR3nt: TGCAGTGCTAGAGGGACAGTGACAAACTATGGCTACACCTTC

v_gene: TRBV29-1
abundance: once
j_gene: TRBJ2-5
d_gene: TRBD1
CDR3aa: CSFDSSPGQGGETQYF
CDR3nt: TGCAGCTTTGACTCATCACCGGGACAGGGTGGAGAGACCCAGTACTTC

v_gene: TRBV11-3
abundance: .
j_gene: TRBJ1-6
d_gene: TRBD1
CDR3aa: CASSPRTGAKRIPLHF
CDR3nt: TGTGCCAGCAGCCCGAGGACAGGGGCCAAAAGGATACCCCTCCACTTT

v_gene: TRBV29-1
abundance: .
j_gene: TRBJ1-1
d_gene: .
CDR3aa: CSAGLPSGGSEAFF
CDR3nt: TGCAGCGCCGGCCTCCCGTCCGGAGGGAGTGAAGCTTTCTTT

v_gene: TRBV11-2
abundance: many
j_gene: TRBJ1-2
d_gene: TRBD1
CDR3aa: CASSLDGGTGPYGYTF
CDR3nt: TGTGCCAGCAGCTTAGATGGAGGGACAGGGCCCTATGGCTACACCTTC

v_gene: TRBV4-3
abundance: .
j_gene: TRBJ2-3
d_gene: TRBD2
CDR3aa: CASSQRLAGTPSAPDTQYF
CDR3nt: TGCGCCAGCAGCCAAAGACTAGCGGGAACCCCCTCCGCCCCAGATACGCAGTATTTT

v_gene: TRBV5-1
abundance: .
j_gene: TRBJ1-3
d_gene: .
CDR3aa: CASSLDGQISGNTIYF
CDR3nt: TGCGCCAGCAGCTTGGACGGACAGATCTCTGGAAACACCATATATTTT

v_gene: TRBV11-2
abundance: .
j_gene: TRBJ2-2
d_gene: .
CDR3aa: CASSRILGGELFF
CDR3nt: TGTGCCAGCAGCCGGATACTGGGCGGGGAGCTGTTTTTT

v_gene: TRBV29-1
abundance: .
j_gene: TRBJ1-1
d_gene: .
CDR3aa: CSVVHSWGITEAFF
CDR3nt: TGCAGCGTTGTCCATTCTTGGGGCATCACTGAAGCTTTCTTT

v_gene: TRBV12-3/TRBV12-4
abundance: .
j_gene: TRBJ1-2
d_gene: .
CDR3aa: CASTPQGPANYGYTF
CDR3nt: TGTGCCAGCACGCCACAGGGCCCAGCTAACTATGGCTACACCTTC

v_gene: TRBV20-1
abundance: .
j_gene: TRBJ1-2
d_gene: .
CDR3aa: CSATDGLNYGYTF
CDR3nt: TGCAGTGCAACCGACGGGTTGAACTATGGCTACACCTTC

v_gene: TRBV5-1
abundance: few
j_gene: TRBJ2-1
d_gene: TRBD2
CDR3aa: CASSLGSGGTYNEQFF
CDR3nt: TGCGCCAGCAGCTTGGGAAGCGGGGGGACCTACAATGAGCAGTTCTTC

v_gene: TRBV6-6
abundance: .
j_gene: TRBJ1-2
d_gene: TRBD1
CDR3aa: CASRGDSGRPPYGYTF
CDR3nt: TGTGCCAGCAGGGGGGACAGCGGAAGGCCACCCTATGGCTACACCTTC

v_gene: TRBV30
abundance: .
j_gene: TRBJ2-1
d_gene: TRBD2
CDR3aa: CAWEREGSYNEQFF
CDR3nt: TGTGCCTGGGAGCGGGAGGGCTCCTACAATGAGCAGTTCTTC

v_gene: TRBV29-1
abundance: .
j_gene: TRBJ1-2
d_gene: .
CDR3aa: CSSGGANGYTF
CDR3nt: TGCAGCTCGGGGGGCGCGAATGGCTACACCTTC

v_gene: TRBV6-5
abundance: .
j_gene: TRBJ1-1
d_gene: .
CDR3aa: CASSYLGSNTEAFF
CDR3nt: TGTGCCAGCAGTTACCTGGGCAGTAACACTGAAGCTTTCTTT

v_gene: TRBV9
abundance: .
j_gene: TRBJ2-7
d_gene: .
CDR3aa: CASSVATSGYEQYF
CDR3nt: TGTGCCAGCAGCGTAGCCACTAGTGGCTACGAGCAGTACTTC

v_gene: TRBV11-1
abundance: many
j_gene: TRBJ2-4
d_gene: TRBD1
CDR3aa: CASCPRDREHIQYF
CDR3nt: TGTGCCAGCTGCCCCCGGGACAGGGAACACATTCAGTACTTC

v_gene: TRBV10-3
abundance: .
j_gene: TRBJ1-6
d_gene: .
CDR3aa: CAISERQGDVYNSPLHF
CDR3nt: TGTGCCATCAGTGAGAGGCAGGGAGATGTCTATAATTCACCCCTCCACTTT

v_gene: TRBV3-1
abundance: .
j_gene: TRBJ1-2
d_gene: TRBD1
CDR3aa: CASSRQRTGGGGYTF
CDR3nt: TGTGCCAGCAGCCGACAAAGGACAGGGGGCGGAGGCTACACCTTC

v_gene: TRBV6-1
abundance: few
j_gene: TRBJ2-1
d_gene: TRBD2
CDR3aa: CASKIVAGGNEQFF
CDR3nt: TGTGCCAGCAAGATTGTAGCGGGGGGAAATGAGCAGTTCTTC

v_gene: TRBV7-9
abundance: .
j_gene: TRBJ1-4
d_gene: .
CDR3aa: CASSLYRDGEKLFF
CDR3nt: TGTGCCAGCAGCTTATACAGGGACGGTGAAAAACTGTTTTTT

v_gene: TRBV7-2
abundance: few
j_gene: TRBJ1-1
d_gene: .
CDR3aa: CASRWRIMNTEAFF
CDR3nt: TGTGCCAGCAGGTGGCGGATCATGAACACTGAAGCTTTCTTT

v_gene: TRBV29-1
abundance: .
j_gene: TRBJ1-1
d_gene: .
CDR3aa: CSVISNTEAFF
CDR3nt: TGCAGCGTTATCTCTAACACTGAAGCTTTCTTT

v_gene: TRBV5-5
abundance: .
j_gene: TRBJ1-1
d_gene: .
CDR3aa: CASSLLGRGAEAFF
CDR3nt: TGTGCCAGCAGCTTACTCGGCAGGGGCGCTGAAGCTTTCTTT

v_gene: TRBV20-1
abundance: .
j_gene: TRBJ1-4
d_gene: .
CDR3aa: CSASEDEKLFF
CDR3nt: TGCAGTGCTAGCGAGGACGAAAAACTGTTTTTT

v_gene: TRBV15
abundance: .
j_gene: TRBJ1-1
d_gene: TRBD1
CDR3aa: CATSRDTGGTEAFF
CDR3nt: TGTGCCACCAGCAGAGATACAGGGGGCACTGAAGCTTTCTTT

v_gene: TRBV2
abundance: many
j_gene: TRBJ2-7
d_gene: .
CDR3aa: CASSASDSYEQYF
CDR3nt: TGTGCCAGCAGTGCTAGCGACTCCTACGAGCAGTACTTC

v_gene: TRBV6-5
abundance: .
j_gene: TRBJ2-1
d_gene: .
CDR3aa: CASSNGWNNEQFF
CDR3nt: TGTGCCAGCAGTAACGGTTGGAACAATGAGCAGTTCTTC

v_gene: TRBV11-2
abundance: .
j_gene: TRBJ2-3
d_gene: TRBD2
CDR3aa: CASSLILAGVTDTQYF
CDR3nt: TGTGCCAGCAGCTTAATACTAGCGGGCGTCACAGATACGCAGTATTTT